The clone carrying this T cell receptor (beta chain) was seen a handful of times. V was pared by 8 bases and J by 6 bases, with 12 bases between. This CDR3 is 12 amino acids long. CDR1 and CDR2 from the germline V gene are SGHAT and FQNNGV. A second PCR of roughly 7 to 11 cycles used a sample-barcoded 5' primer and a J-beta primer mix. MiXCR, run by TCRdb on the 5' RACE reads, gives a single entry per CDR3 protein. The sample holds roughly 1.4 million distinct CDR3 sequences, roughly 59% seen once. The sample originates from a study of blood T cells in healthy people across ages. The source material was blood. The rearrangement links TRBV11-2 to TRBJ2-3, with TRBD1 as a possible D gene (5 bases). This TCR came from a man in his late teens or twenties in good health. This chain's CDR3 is CASCKWGDTQYF. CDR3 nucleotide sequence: TGTGCCAGCTGTAAATGGGGCGATACGCAGTATTTT. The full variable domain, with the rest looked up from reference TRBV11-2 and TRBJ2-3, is EAGVAQSPRYKIIEKRQSVAFWCNPISGHATLYWYQQILGQGPKLLIQFQNNGVVDDSQLPKDRFSAERLKGVDSTLKIQPAKLEDSAVYLCASCKWGDTQYFGPGTRLTVL.